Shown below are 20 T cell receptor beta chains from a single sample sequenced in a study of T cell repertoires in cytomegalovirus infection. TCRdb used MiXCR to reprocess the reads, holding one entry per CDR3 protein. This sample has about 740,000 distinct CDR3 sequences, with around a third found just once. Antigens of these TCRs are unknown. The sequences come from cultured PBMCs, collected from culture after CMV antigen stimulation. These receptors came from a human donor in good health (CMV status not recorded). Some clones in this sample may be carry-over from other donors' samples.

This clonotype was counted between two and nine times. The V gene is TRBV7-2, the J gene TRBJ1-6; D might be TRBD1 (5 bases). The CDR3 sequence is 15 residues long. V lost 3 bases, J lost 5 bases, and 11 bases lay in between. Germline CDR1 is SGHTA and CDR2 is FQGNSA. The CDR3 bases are TGTGCCAGCAGCTTCCGGGACCAGCATAATTCACCCCTCCACTTT. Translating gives CASSFRDQHNSPLHF.

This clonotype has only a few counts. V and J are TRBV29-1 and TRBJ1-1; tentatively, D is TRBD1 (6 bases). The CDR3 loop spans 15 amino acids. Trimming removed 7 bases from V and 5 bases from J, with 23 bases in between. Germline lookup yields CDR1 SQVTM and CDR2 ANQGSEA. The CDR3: CSGNLGGSSGTEAFF. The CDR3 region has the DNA TGCAGCGGCAACTTAGGGGGTAGTTCAGGGACTGAAGCTTTCTTT.

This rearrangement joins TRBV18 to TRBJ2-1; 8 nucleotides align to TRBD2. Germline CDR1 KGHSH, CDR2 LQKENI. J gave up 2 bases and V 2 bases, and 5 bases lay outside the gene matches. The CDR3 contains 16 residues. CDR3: CASSPELAATYNEQFF. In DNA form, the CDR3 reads TGTGCCAGCTCACCAGAACTAGCGGCAACCTACAATGAGCAGTTCTTC. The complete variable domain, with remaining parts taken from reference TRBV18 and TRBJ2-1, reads NAGVMQNPRHLVRRRGQEARLRCSPMKGHSHVYWYRQLPEEGLKFMVYLQKENIIDESGMPKERFSAEFPKEGPSILRIQQVVRGDSAAYFCASSPELAATYNEQFFGPGTRLTVL.

The CDR3 sequence: CASSPETGGRTEAFF. Here the CDR3 DNA reads TGTGCCAGCAGCCCCGAGACAGGGGGCAGGACTGAAGCTTTCTTT. The genes are TRBV12-3 or TRBV12-4 and TRBJ1-1; 10 bases line up with TRBD1. This CDR3 is built from 15 residues. V lost 6 bases to trimming and J lost 5 bases; unmatched junction nucleotides: 9.

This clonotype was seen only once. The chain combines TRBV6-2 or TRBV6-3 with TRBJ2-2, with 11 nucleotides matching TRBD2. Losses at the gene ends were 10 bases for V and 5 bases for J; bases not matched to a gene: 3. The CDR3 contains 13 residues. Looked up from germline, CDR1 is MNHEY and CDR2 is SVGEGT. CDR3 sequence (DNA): TGTGCCACCAGACTAGCGGGAACCGGGGAGCTGTTTTTT. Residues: CATRLAGTGELFF.

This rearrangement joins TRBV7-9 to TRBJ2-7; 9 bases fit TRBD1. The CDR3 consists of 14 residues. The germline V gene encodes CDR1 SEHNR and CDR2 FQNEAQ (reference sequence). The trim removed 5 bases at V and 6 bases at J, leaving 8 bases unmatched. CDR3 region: CASSGPGQGAEQYF. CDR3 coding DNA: TGTGCCAGCAGCGGTCCGGGACAGGGAGCCGAGCAGTACTTC.

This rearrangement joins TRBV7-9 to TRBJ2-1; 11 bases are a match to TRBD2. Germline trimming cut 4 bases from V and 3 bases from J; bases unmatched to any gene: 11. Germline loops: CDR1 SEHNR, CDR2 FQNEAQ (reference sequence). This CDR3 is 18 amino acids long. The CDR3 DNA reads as TGTGCCAGCAGCTGGGCCCAAATAGCGGGAGGGATCTACAATGAGCAGTTCTTC. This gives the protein CASSWAQIAGGIYNEQFF.

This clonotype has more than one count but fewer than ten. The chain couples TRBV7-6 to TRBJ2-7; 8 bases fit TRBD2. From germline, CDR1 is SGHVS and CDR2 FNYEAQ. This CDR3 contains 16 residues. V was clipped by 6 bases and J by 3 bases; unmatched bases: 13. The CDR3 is CASRPPGREASYEQYF. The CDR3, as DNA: TGTGCCAGCAGACCTCCTGGGCGGGAGGCGAGCTACGAGCAGTACTTC. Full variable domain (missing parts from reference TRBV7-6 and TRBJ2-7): GAGVSQSPRYKVTKRGQDVALRCDPISGHVSLYWYRQALGQGPEFLTYFNYEAQQDKSGLPNDRFSAERPEGSISTLTIQRTEQRDSAMYRCASRPPGREASYEQYFGPGTRLTVT.

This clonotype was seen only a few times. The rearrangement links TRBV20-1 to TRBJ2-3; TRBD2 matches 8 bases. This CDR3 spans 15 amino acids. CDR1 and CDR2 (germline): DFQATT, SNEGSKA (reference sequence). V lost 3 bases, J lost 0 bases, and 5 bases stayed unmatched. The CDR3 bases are TGCAGTGCTAGCCTTGTAGCGGGGAGCACAGATACGCAGTATTTT. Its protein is CSASLVAGSTDTQYF.

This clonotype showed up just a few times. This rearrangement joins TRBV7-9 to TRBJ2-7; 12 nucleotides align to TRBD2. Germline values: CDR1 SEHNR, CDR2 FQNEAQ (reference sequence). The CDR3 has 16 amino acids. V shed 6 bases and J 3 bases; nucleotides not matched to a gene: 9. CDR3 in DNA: TGTGCCAGCAGTCACACTAGCGGGAGGTCCCTCTACGAGCAGTACTTC. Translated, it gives CASSHTSGRSLYEQYF.

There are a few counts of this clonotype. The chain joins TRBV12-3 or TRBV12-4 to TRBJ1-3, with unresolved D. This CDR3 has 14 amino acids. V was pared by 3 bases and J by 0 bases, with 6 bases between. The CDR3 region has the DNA TGTGCCAGCAGTTTCTGGTCCTCTGGAAACACCATATATTTT. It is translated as CASSFWSSGNTIYF.

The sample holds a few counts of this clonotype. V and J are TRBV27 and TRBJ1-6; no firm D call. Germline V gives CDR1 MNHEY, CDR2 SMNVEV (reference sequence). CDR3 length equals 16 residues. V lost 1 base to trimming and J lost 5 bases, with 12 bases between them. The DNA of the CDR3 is TGTGCCAGCAGTTTATTCGGGCATCCGAATAATTCACCCCTCCACTTT. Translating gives CASSLFGHPNNSPLHF.

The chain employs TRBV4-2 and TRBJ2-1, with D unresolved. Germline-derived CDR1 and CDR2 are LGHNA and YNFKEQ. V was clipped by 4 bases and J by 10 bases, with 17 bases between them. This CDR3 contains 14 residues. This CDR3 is CASSPPELGWEQFF. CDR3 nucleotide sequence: TGTGCCAGCAGCCCCCCTGAGTTGGGATGGGAGCAGTTCTTC.

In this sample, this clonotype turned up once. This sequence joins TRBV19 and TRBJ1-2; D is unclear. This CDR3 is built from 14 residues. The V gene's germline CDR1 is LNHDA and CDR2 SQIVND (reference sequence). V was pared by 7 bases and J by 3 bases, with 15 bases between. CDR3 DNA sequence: TGTGCCAGTAAACGGCAGATCAAGGACTATGGCTACACCTTC. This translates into CASKRQIKDYGYTF.

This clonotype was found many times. The CDR3 DNA follows: TGTGCCAGCAGCTTACACAGGGTGAACACTGAAGCTTTCTTT. This encodes CASSLHRVNTEAFF. The chain recombines TRBV7-2 with TRBJ1-1; a weak D match, TRBD1 (6 bases). V lost 2 bases to trimming and J lost 0 bases, with 7 bases between them. The CDR3 extends over 14 amino acids. Germline V CDR1 and CDR2: SGHTA, FQGNSA.

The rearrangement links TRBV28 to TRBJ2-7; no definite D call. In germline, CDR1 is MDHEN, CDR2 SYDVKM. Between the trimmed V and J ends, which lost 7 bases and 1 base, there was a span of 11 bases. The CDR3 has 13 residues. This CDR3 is CASTSPSSYEQYF. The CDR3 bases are TGTGCCAGCACCTCCCCGTCGTCCTACGAGCAGTACTTC.

CDR3 nucleotides: TGTGCCAGTAGTGGATATGGGCTTCTGGGTGAGCAGTTCTTC. Its protein is CASSGYGLLGEQFF. The genes are TRBV19 and TRBJ2-1; D is ambiguous. Germline-derived CDR1 and CDR2 are LNHDA and SQIVND (reference sequence). The CDR3 is made up of 14 amino acids. With 5 bases removed from V and 9 bases from J, the gap between germline ends came to 17 bases.

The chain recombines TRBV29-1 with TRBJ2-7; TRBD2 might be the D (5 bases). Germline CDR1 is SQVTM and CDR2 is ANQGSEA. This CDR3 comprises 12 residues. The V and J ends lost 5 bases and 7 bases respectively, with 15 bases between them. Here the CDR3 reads CSVSTHGGEQYF. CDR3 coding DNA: TGCAGCGTTTCAACGCATGGCGGGGAGCAGTACTTC.

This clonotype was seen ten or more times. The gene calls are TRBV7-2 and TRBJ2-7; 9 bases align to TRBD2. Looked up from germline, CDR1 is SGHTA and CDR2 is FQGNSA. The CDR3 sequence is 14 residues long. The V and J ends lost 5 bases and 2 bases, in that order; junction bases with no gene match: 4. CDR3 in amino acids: CASSPAGGTYEQYF. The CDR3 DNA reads TGTGCCAGCAGCCCAGCGGGGGGCACCTACGAGCAGTACTTC.

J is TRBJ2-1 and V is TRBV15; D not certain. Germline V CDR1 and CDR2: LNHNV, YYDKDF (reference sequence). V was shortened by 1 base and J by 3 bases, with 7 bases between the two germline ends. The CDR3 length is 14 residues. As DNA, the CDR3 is TGTGCCACCAGCAGAGGAGGTAGCTACAATGAGCAGTTCTTC. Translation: CATSRGGSYNEQFF.